This entry is about one T cell receptor (beta chain). Trimming removed 3 bases from V and 5 bases from J; junction bases left unmatched: 9. The CDR3 has 15 residues. Looked up from germline, CDR1 is KGHSH and CDR2 is LQKENI. TCRdb keeps only in-frame clones here, not all; method: immunoSEQ multiplex PCR. This sample carries some 38,000 clones, less than 95% of them seen once, and the ten largest clones take about 0.4%. The sample belongs to a study of T cell changes during pregnancy in multiple sclerosis. The sequence was collected from a female donor with multiple sclerosis, enrolled in a pregnancy study. The V and J genes are TRBV18 and TRBJ1-1; TRBD1 agrees at 7 bases. This specimen was CD4+ T cells from peripheral blood mononuclear cells, taken in the second trimester of pregnancy. CDR3 nucleotides: TGTGCCAGCTCACCGGCCCCCAGGGGGGTTACTGAAGCTTTCTTT. Its translation: CASSPAPRGVTEAFF.